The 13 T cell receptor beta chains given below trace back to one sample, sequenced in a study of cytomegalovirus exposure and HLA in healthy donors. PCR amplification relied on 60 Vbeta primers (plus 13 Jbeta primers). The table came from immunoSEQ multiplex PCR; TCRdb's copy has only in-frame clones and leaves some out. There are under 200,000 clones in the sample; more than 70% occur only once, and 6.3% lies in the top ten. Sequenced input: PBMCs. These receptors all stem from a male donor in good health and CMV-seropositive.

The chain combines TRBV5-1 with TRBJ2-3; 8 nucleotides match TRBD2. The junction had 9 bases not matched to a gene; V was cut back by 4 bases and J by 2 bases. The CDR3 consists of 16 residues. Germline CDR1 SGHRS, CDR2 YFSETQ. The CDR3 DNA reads TGCGCCAGCAGCCCTGGCGGGGGGACCCACACAGATACGCAGTATTTT. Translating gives CASSPGGGTHTDTQYF.

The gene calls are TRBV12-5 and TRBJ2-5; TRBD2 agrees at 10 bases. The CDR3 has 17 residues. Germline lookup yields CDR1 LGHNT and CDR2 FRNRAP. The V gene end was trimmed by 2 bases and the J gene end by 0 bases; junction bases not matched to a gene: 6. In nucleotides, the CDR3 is TGTGCTAGTGGTTTGCCCGGGACTAGCGCCAACCAAGAGACCCAGTACTTC. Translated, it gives CASGLPGTSANQETQYF.

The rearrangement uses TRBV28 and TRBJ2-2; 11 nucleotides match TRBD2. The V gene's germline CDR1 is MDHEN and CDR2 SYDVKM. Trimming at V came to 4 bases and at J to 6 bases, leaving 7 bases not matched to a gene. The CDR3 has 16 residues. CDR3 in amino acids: CASSSTSGRGPGELFF. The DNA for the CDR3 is TGTGCCAGCAGTTCCACTAGCGGGAGAGGCCCCGGGGAGCTGTTTTTT.

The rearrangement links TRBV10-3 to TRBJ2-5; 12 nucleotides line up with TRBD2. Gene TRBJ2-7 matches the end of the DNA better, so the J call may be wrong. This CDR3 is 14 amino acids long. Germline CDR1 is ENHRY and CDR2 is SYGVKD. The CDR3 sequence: CAISGTSGEYEQYF. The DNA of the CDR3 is TGTGCCATCAGTGGGACTAGCGGGGAATACGAGCAGTACTTC.

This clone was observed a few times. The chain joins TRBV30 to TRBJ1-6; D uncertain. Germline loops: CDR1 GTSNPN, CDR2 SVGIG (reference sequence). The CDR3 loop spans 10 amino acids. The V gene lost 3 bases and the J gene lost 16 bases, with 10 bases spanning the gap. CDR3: CAWRFEQLHF. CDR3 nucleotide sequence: TGTGCCTGGAGATTTGAACAGCTCCACTTT.

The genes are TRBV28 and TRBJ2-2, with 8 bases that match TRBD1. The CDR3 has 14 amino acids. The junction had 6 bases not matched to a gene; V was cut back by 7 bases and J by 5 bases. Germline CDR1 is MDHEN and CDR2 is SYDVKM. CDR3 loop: CASTRDRRTGELFF. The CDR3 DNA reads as TGTGCCAGCACCCGGGACAGGAGGACCGGGGAGCTGTTTTTT.

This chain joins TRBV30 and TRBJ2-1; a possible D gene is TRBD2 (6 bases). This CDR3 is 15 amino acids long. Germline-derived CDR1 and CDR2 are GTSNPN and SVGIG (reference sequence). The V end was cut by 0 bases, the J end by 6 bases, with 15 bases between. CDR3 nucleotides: TGTGCCTGGAGTGTAGGTTATAGTAGCGGCAATGAGCAGTTCTTC. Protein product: CAWSVGYSSGNEQFF.

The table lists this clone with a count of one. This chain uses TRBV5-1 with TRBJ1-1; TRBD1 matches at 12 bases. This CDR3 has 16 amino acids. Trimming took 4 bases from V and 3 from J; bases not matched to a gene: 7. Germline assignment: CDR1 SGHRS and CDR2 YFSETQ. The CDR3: CASSTGQGAGDTEAFF. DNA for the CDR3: TGCGCCAGCAGCACGGGACAGGGGGCAGGGGACACTGAAGCTTTCTTT.

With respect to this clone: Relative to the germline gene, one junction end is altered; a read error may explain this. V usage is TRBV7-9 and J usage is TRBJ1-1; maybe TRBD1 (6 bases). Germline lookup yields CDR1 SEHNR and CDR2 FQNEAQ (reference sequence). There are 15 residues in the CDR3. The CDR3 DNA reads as TGTTCCAGCAGCCCTGCTACAGGGCTTTACACTGAAGCTTTCTTT. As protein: CSSSPATGLYTEAFF.

The CDR3 spells CASSMTGGPGEQYF. The CDR3 DNA follows: TGTGCCAGCAGTATGACAGGGGGCCCCGGAGAGCAGTACTTC. This rearrangement joins TRBV6-5 to TRBJ2-7, with 10 bases matching TRBD1. From germline, CDR1 is MNHEY and CDR2 SVGAGI. V shed 5 bases and J 7 bases; nucleotides not matched to a gene: 8. The CDR3 is 14 residues long.

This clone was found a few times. The CDR3 DNA follows: TGTGCTAGTGGTAGGAACTTCAATACCGGGGAGCAAGAGACCCAGTACTTC. Translated: CASGRNFNTGEQETQYF. This chain uses TRBV12-5 with TRBJ2-5, with a weak D call TRBD2 (5 bases). Germline-derived CDR1 and CDR2 are LGHNT and FRNRAP. V lost 5 bases and J 2 bases, leaving 21 bases between the germline ends. This CDR3 is built from 17 residues.

Here the CDR3 DNA reads TGTGCCTCCCAAGCCGCCCATCCCAAAAAACTGTTTTTT. Amino acid sequence: CASQAAHPKKLFF. The chain links TRBV30 to TRBJ1-4; the D is unclear. Germline loops: CDR1 GTSNPN, CDR2 SVGIG (reference sequence). Trimming took off 7 bases at V and 9 bases at J, with 18 bases between the two ends. The CDR3 totals 13 residues.

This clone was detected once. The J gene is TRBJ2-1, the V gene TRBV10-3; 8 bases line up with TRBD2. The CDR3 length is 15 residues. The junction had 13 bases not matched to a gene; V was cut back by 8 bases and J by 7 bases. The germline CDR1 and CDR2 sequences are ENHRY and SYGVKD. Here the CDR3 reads CAIRRAGGSGNEQFF. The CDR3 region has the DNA TGTGCCATCCGGCGGGCGGGAGGATCGGGAAATGAGCAGTTCTTC.